The 31 T cell receptor beta chains presented below share a single source sample, sequenced in a study of cytotoxic CD8 clonotypes in ibrutinib-treated CLL. This table comes from immunoSEQ multiplex PCR, and its TCRdb copy is limited to in-frame clones, with some not included. This sample has roughly 250,000 clones, with under 80% found just once. The sample was PBMCs, taken after 24 months of ibrutinib treatment. These receptors were obtained from a human donor with chronic lymphocytic leukemia.

The V and J genes are TRBV27 and TRBJ1-2, with 10 bases that match TRBD1. Looked up from germline, CDR1 is MNHEY and CDR2 is SMNVEV (reference sequence). CDR3 size: 15 residues. V dropped 4 bases and J dropped 5; count of bases not matched to a gene: 7. CDR3 sequence (DNA): TGTGCCAGCAGTTCTTATGACAGGGGGCTGTATGGCTACACCTTC. Residues: CASSSYDRGLYGYTF.

The rearrangement links TRBV15 to TRBJ1-5; D remains ambiguous. CDR1 is LNHNV, CDR2 YYDKDF, per germline (reference sequence). V dropped 0 bases and J dropped 2 bases, with 8 bases sitting between them. The CDR3 runs 15 residues. CDR3 bases: TGTGCCACCAGCAGAGATGTTTGGGGCAATCAGCCCCAGCATTTT. Encoded protein: CATSRDVWGNQPQHF.

This rearrangement joins TRBV20-1 to TRBJ2-7; TRBD2 agrees at 7 bases. Germline CDR1 reads DFQATT; CDR2 reads SNEGSKA (reference sequence). V trimming: 0 bases; J trimming: 7 bases; junction bases outside the gene matches: 0. This CDR3 contains 11 residues. CDR3 loop: CSAREAGEQYF. CDR3 sequence (DNA): TGCAGTGCTAGAGAAGCGGGGGAGCAGTACTTC.

The rearrangement uses TRBV11-2 and TRBJ1-1, with 9 bases identical to TRBD1. With 4 bases clipped from V and 0 bases from J, the junction kept 6 bases outside the gene matches. From germline, CDR1 is SGHAT and CDR2 FQNNGV. This CDR3 is 16 amino acids long. The CDR3 coding sequence is TGTGCCAGCAGCTCACGGACAGGGGCCCTGAACACTGAAGCTTTCTTT. Its protein is CASSSRTGALNTEAFF.

V is TRBV29-1 and J is TRBJ2-1, with a possible D match to TRBD2 (5 bases). Germline values: CDR1 SQVTM, CDR2 ANQGSEA. The CDR3 contains 11 residues. The CDR3 region has the DNA TGCGCTAGCTGGAGATCATATGAGCAGTTCTTC. This translates into CASWRSYEQFF.

This chain links TRBV28 with TRBJ1-5, with a weak D call TRBD1 (5 bases). From germline, CDR1 is MDHEN and CDR2 SYDVKM. This CDR3 is 16 amino acids long. Trimming took off 6 bases at V and 3 bases at J, with 18 bases between the two ends. The CDR3 nucleotides read TGTGCCAGCAGGCCAGGCAGGGTTGGGTCCAATCAGCCCCAGCATTTT. This codes for CASRPGRVGSNQPQHF.

The chain has TRBV6-1 and TRBJ1-4, with D tentatively TRBD1 (6 bases). The CDR3 length is 15 residues. Germline loops: CDR1 MNHNS, CDR2 SASEGT. Trimming stripped 6 bases from V and 5 bases from J, with 16 bases between. CDR3 loop: CASSLLGGPNEKLFF. CDR3 DNA: TGTGCCAGCAGCCTTTTGGGGGGGCCGAATGAAAAACTGTTTTTT.

This clone has more than one count but fewer than ten. The chain employs TRBV11-2 and TRBJ2-5; weak D call: TRBD1 (6 bases). The CDR3 runs to 13 residues. Germline V gene sequence: CDR1 SGHAT, CDR2 FQNNGV. V was shortened by 5 bases and J by 7 bases, with 14 bases between the two germline ends. CDR3 sequence reads: CASSRDIARTQYF. The DNA of the CDR3 is TGTGCCAGCAGCCGGGACATCGCTCGGACCCAGTACTTC.

The count of this clone is one. This chain uses TRBV27 with TRBJ2-7; perhaps TRBD2 as D (6 bases). The CDR3 runs to 13 residues. Deletions cut 5 bases from V and 6 bases from J, with 14 bases between. Per germline, CDR1 MNHEY and CDR2 SMNVEV (reference sequence). The chain's CDR3 is CASSVGGSSEQYF. In nucleotides, the CDR3 is TGTGCCAGCAGTGTGGGAGGTTCGAGCGAGCAGTACTTC.

This clone was observed a handful of times. V is TRBV19 and J is TRBJ1-5; D remains unclear. Germline CDR1 and CDR2: LNHDA and SQIVND (reference sequence). The ends were cut back, 5 bases at V and 5 bases at J, with 13 bases in the middle. The CDR3 length is 14 residues. CDR3 bases: TGTGCCAGTAGTCCGGAGCCTAGGTATCAGCCCCAGCATTTT. This sequence encodes CASSPEPRYQPQHF.

In the case of this clone: The identical CDR3 is also encoded by other nucleotide sequences in the sample. For the CDR3, the DNA is TGTGCCAGCTCACCCGATGGAAATCAGCCCCAGCATTTT. Encoded protein: CASSPDGNQPQHF. V gene TRBV18 combines with J gene TRBJ1-5; D call uncertain. The CDR3 runs 13 residues. The V and J ends lost 3 bases and 4 bases respectively, with 7 bases between them. Per the germline V gene, CDR1 is KGHSH and CDR2 is LQKENI.

This chain uses TRBV6-5 with TRBJ1-1; no firm D call. CDR3 size: 11 residues. Trimming shortened V by 3 bases and J by 7 bases, and 6 bases separated the two germline ends. Germline V CDR1 and CDR2: MNHEY, SVGAGI. In nucleotides, the CDR3 is TGTGCCAGCAGTTATGGGAGTGAAGCTTTCTTT. This codes for CASSYGSEAFF.

The chain recombines TRBV10-3 with TRBJ1-2; D ambiguous. V was pared by 2 bases and J by 8 bases, with 9 bases between. The germline gives CDR1 ENHRY, CDR2 SYGVKD. The CDR3 contains 12 residues. CDR3 DNA sequence: TGTGCCATCAGTGAGGTCGGCTACGGCTACACCTTC. Its translation: CAISEVGYGYTF.

The gene calls are TRBV29-1 and TRBJ2-1, with D perhaps matching TRBD2 (6 bases). Germline CDR1 is SQVTM and CDR2 is ANQGSEA. This CDR3 is 16 amino acids long. V lost 5 bases and J lost 0, with 17 bases in between. As DNA, the CDR3 is TGCAGCGTTCTCAAATCCTGGGAGGACTCCTACAATGAGCAGTTCTTC. Translating gives CSVLKSWEDSYNEQFF.

This chain joins TRBV2 and TRBJ2-7, with 11 bases fitting TRBD1. Germline values: CDR1 SNHLY, CDR2 FYNNEI. The junction had 10 bases not matched to a gene; V was cut back by 11 bases and J by 4 bases. The CDR3 totals 14 residues. The CDR3 region is CAGTLGQGAYEQYF. The CDR3 DNA follows: TGTGCCGGGACCCTCGGACAGGGGGCGTACGAGCAGTACTTC.

This clone was observed a few times. The rearrangement uses TRBV2 and TRBJ2-1; D remains ambiguous. The CDR3 length is 13 residues. V lost 2 bases and J 3 bases, leaving 5 bases between the germline ends. Germline CDR1 and CDR2: SNHLY and FYNNEI. CDR3 sequence (DNA): TGTGCCAGCAGTGAACCAGTCTACAATGAGCAGTTCTTC. The encoded protein is CASSEPVYNEQFF. The full variable domain, in which reference TRBV2 and TRBJ2-1 provide the parts outside the CDR3, is EPEVTQTPSHQVTQMGQEVILRCVPISNHLYFYWYRQILGQKVEFLVSFYNNEISEKSEIFDDQFSVERPDGSNFTLKIRSTKLEDSAMYFCASSEPVYNEQFFGPGTRLTVL.

V gene TRBV11-1 combines with J gene TRBJ2-6; D might be TRBD1 (5 bases). CDR3 length: 15 amino acids. V lost 4 bases to trimming and J lost 0 bases, with 7 bases between them. Germline-derived CDR1 and CDR2 are SGHAT and FQDESV (reference sequence). This chain's CDR3 is CASSSTASGANVLTF. CDR3 sequence (DNA): TGTGCCAGCAGCTCGACAGCCTCTGGGGCCAACGTCCTGACTTTC.

V and J are TRBV7-2 and TRBJ2-5; D unclear. The DNA matches TRBJ2-7 better at its end, which makes the J call doubtful. There are 14 residues in the CDR3. Germline values: CDR1 SGHTA, CDR2 FQGNSA. The CDR3 DNA reads TGTGCCAGCAGCTTATTGGCTAGCTCCTACGAGCAGTACTTC. Protein sequence: CASSLLASSYEQYF.

In its sample, this clone was seen many times. V and J are TRBV7-6 and TRBJ2-5, with unresolved D. CDR1 is SGHVS and CDR2 is FNYEAQ in the germline V gene. Trimming removed 2 bases at V and 2 bases at J, with 6 bases between. The CDR3 consists of 13 residues. CDR3 in amino acids: CASSLSRQETQYF. The CDR3 DNA reads TGTGCCAGCAGCTTATCCCGTCAAGAGACCCAGTACTTC.

This chain connects TRBV27 to TRBJ2-1; maybe TRBD2 (6 bases). CDR1 and CDR2 from the germline V gene are MNHEY and SMNVEV (reference sequence). This CDR3 spans 14 amino acids. The ends were cut back, 8 bases at V and 4 bases at J, with 15 bases in the middle. The CDR3 coding sequence is TGTGCCAGCTATTCCGGGACTGGATACAATGAGCAGTTCTTC. It translates to CASYSGTGYNEQFF.

J is TRBJ1-4 and V is TRBV5-1; D is undetermined. The CDR3 spans 12 residues. Trimming took 0 bases from V and 8 from J, leaving 5 bases between them. CDR1 is SGHRS, CDR2 YFSETQ, per germline. Written as DNA, the CDR3 is TGCGCCAGCAGCTTGGCCAACGAAAAACTGTTTTTT. This translates into CASSLANEKLFF.

V gene TRBV14 combines with J gene TRBJ2-3, with 13 bases lining up with TRBD2. Per germline, CDR1 SGHDN and CDR2 FVKESK. The CDR3 contains 18 residues. V lost 1 base, J lost 5 bases, and 9 bases stayed unmatched. The CDR3 here is CASSQGRGLAGAVDTQYF. In DNA form, the CDR3 reads TGTGCCAGCAGCCAAGGTCGAGGACTAGCGGGAGCGGTAGATACGCAGTATTTT. Filled out from reference TRBV14 and TRBJ2-3, the complete variable domain reads EAGVTQFPSHSVIEKGQTVTLRCDPISGHDNLYWYRRVMGKEIKFLLHFVKESKQDESGMPNNRFLAERTGGTYSTLKVQPAELEDSGVYFCASSQGRGLAGAVDTQYFGPGTRLTVL.

The V gene is TRBV4-1, the J gene TRBJ1-1; maybe TRBD1 (6 bases). Looked up from germline, CDR1 is MGHRA and CDR2 is YSYEKL. The ends were cut back, 5 bases at V and 12 bases at J, with 19 bases in the middle. This CDR3 contains 13 residues. Here the CDR3 DNA reads TGCGCCAGCAGCTTCCATGGGGACACACAGCCTTTCTTT. It translates to CASSFHGDTQPFF.

This clone was counted a few times. The rearrangement joins TRBV27 to TRBJ2-2; D is unresolved. CDR1 is MNHEY and CDR2 is SMNVEV in the germline V gene (reference sequence). This CDR3 region has 11 residues. Trimming took 7 bases from V and 6 from J, leaving 6 bases between them. CDR3 region: CASTSAGELFF. The CDR3 nucleotides are TGTGCCAGCACCTCTGCCGGGGAGCTGTTTTTT.

The V and J genes are TRBV19 and TRBJ2-1; the D gene is possibly TRBD2 (6 bases). The CDR3 length is 15 residues. The V gene's germline CDR1 is LNHDA and CDR2 SQIVND (reference sequence). V lost 5 bases to trimming and J lost 9 bases, with 20 bases between them. DNA for the CDR3: TGTGCCAGTAGTCATTTACGGGACTCCAAACCTGAGCAGTTCTTC. Translation gives CASSHLRDSKPEQFF. The full variable domain, rest sourced from reference TRBV19 and TRBJ2-1, is DGGITQSPKYLFRKEGQNVTLSCEQNLNHDAMYWYRQDPGQGLRLIYYSQIVNDFQKGDIAEGYSVSREKKESFPLTVTSAQKNPTAFYLCASSHLRDSKPEQFFGPGTRLTVL.

This rearrangement joins TRBV9 to TRBJ2-5; 10 nucleotides match TRBD1. The CDR3 contains 16 residues. Trimming cost V 0 bases and J 5 bases; bases outside gene matches: 7. The germline gives CDR1 SGDLS, CDR2 YYNGEE. The CDR3 reads CASSVAPRTGGETQYF. The DNA of the CDR3 is TGTGCCAGCAGCGTAGCCCCGCGGACAGGGGGTGAGACCCAGTACTTC.

The chain has TRBV5-1 and TRBJ1-1; 7 nucleotides match TRBD1. The CDR3 has 12 residues. Germline V CDR1 and CDR2: SGHRS, YFSETQ. V lost 4 bases, J lost 6 bases, and 3 bases stayed unmatched. CDR3 sequence reads: CASSTDRAEAFF. Here the CDR3 DNA reads TGCGCCAGCAGCACCGACAGGGCTGAAGCTTTCTTT.

The gene calls are TRBV27 and TRBJ1-3; the D gene is possibly TRBD1 (6 bases). V lost 2 bases and J 2 bases, leaving 10 bases between the germline ends. The CDR3 has 15 amino acids. Germline V gene sequence: CDR1 MNHEY, CDR2 SMNVEV (reference sequence). CDR3 amino acids: CASSLQGTTGNTIYF. The CDR3 DNA reads TGTGCCAGCAGTTTACAGGGGACGACTGGAAACACCATATATTTT.

J is TRBJ1-4 and V is TRBV5-1, with no clear D. V was clipped by 0 bases and J by 8 bases, with 14 bases between them. The germline CDR1 and CDR2 sequences are SGHRS and YFSETQ. The CDR3 runs 15 residues. The CDR3 DNA reads as TGCGCCAGCAGCTTGGCCACTGGAATCGGAGAAAAACTGTTTTTT. Its translation is CASSLATGIGEKLFF.

The sample holds one count of this clone. The chain carries TRBV9 and TRBJ2-5; TRBD2 agrees at 8 bases. V shed 0 bases, J shed 5 bases, and the junction held 6 bases outside the gene matches. Germline CDR1 SGDLS, CDR2 YYNGEE. The CDR3 contains 15 residues. The CDR3 bases are TGTGCCAGCAGCGTAGGAGGCGGGAGGTATGAGACCCAGTACTTC. Amino acid sequence: CASSVGGGRYETQYF.

This clone was observed a handful of times. The V call is TRBV27, the J call TRBJ2-2, with a weak D call TRBD1 (7 bases). Trimming removed 5 bases from V and 3 bases from J, with 10 bases in between. This CDR3 is built from 14 residues. CDR1 and CDR2 (germline): MNHEY, SMNVEV (reference sequence). The CDR3 loop reads CASSARGDTGELFF. CDR3 bases: TGTGCCAGCAGTGCCAGGGGGGACACCGGGGAGCTGTTTTTT.